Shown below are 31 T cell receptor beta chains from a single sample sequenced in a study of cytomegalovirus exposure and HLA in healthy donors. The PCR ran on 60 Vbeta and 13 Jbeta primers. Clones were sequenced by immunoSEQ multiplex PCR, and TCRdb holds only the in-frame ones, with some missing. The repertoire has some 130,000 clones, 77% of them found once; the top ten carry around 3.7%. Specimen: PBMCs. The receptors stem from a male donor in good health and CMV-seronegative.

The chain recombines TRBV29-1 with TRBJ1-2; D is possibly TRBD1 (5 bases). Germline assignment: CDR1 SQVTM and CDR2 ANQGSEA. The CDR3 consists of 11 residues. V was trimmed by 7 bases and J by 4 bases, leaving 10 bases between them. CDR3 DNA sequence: TGCAGCGCAGGGTTAAGCTATGGCTACACCTTC. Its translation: CSAGLSYGYTF.

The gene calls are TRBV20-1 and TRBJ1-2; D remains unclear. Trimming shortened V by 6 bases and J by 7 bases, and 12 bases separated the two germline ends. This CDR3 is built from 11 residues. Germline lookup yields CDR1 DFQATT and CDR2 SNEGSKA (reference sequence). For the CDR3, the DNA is TGCAGTGCCGAGCGGGGTCCTGGCTACACCTTC. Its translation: CSAERGPGYTF.

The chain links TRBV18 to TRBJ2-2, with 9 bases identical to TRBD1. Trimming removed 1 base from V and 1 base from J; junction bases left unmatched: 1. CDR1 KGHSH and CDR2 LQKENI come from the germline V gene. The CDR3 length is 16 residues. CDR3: CASSPRDRENTGELFF. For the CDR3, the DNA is TGTGCCAGCTCACCACGGGACAGGGAGAACACCGGGGAGCTGTTTTTT.

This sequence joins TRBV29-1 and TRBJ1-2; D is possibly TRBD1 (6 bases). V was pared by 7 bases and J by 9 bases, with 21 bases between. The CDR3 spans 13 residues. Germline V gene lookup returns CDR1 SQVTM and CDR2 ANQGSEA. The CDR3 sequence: CSARDTAKVSYTF. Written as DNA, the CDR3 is TGCAGCGCTAGGGACACGGCTAAGGTCAGCTACACCTTC.

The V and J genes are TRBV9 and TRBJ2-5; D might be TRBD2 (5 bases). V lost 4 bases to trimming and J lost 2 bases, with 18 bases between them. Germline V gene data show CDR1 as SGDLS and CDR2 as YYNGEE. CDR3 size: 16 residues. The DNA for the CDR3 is TGTGCCAGCAGCCCGCTTGGAGGACGGATACAAGAGACCCAGTACTTC. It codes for CASSPLGGRIQETQYF.

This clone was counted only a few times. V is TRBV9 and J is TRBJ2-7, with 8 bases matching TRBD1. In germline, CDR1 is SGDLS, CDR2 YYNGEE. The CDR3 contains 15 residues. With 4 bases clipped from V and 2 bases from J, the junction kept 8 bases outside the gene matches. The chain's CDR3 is CASSPGQGRPYEQYF. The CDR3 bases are TGTGCCAGCAGCCCCGGACAGGGTCGGCCCTACGAGCAGTACTTC.

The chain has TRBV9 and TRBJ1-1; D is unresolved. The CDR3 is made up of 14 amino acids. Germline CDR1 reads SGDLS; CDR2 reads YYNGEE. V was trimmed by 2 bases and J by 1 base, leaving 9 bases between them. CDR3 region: CASSVNLRNTEAFF. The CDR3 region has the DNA TGTGCCAGCAGCGTTAACCTAAGGAACACTGAAGCTTTCTTT.

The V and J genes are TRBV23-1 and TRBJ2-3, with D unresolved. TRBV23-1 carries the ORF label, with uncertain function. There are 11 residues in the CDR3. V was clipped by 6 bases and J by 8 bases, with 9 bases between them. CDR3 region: CASRLSGTQYF. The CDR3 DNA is TGCGCCAGCAGGCTCTCGGGTACGCAGTATTTT.

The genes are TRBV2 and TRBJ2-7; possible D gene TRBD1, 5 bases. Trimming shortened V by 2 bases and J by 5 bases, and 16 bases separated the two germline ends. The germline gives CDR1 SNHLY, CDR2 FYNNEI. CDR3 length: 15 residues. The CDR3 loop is CASSEQGTASDEQYF. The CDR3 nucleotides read TGTGCCAGCAGTGAACAGGGAACGGCAAGCGACGAGCAGTACTTC.

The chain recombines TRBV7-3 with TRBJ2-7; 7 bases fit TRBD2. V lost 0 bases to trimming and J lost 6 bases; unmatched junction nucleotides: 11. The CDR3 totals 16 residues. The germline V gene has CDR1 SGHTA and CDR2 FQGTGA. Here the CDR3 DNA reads TGTGCCAGCAGCTTAACCGGCGGGAGCCTCCTATCCGAGCAGTACTTC. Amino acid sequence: CASSLTGGSLLSEQYF.

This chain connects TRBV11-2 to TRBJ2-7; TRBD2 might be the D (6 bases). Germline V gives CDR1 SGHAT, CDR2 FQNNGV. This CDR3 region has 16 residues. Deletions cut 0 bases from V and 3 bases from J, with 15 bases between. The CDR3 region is CASSLDVGRRGYEQYF. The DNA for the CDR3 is TGTGCCAGCAGCTTAGATGTGGGGCGGAGGGGCTACGAGCAGTACTTC.

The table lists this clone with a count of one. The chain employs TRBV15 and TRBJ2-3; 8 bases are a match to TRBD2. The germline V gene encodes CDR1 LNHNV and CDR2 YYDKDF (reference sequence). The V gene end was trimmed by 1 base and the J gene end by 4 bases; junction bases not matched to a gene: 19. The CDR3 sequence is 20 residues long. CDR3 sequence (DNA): TGTGCCACCAGCAGAGGACCGAAGCGGGAGACGGGGACACGGGCAGATACGCAGTATTTT. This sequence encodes CATSRGPKRETGTRADTQYF.

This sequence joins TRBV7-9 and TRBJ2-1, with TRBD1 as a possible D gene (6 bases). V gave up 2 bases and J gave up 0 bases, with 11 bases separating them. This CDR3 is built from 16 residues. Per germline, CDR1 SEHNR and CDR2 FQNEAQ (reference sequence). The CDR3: CASSLILGASYNEQFF. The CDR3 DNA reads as TGTGCCAGCAGCTTAATCTTGGGGGCCTCCTACAATGAGCAGTTCTTC.

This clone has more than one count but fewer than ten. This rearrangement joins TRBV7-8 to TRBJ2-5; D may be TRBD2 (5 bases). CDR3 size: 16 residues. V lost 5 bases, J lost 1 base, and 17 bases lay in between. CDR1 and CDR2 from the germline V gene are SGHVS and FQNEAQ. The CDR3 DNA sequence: TGTGCCAGCAGCCCGGGAATTTTAGGGAGCCAAGAGACCCAGTACTTC. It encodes CASSPGILGSQETQYF.

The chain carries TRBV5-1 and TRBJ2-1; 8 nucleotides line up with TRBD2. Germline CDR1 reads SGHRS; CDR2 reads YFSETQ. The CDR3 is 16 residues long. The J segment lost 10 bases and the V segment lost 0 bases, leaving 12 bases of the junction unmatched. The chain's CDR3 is CASSLDLRGGGREQFF. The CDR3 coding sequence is TGCGCCAGCAGCTTGGATCTCCGGGGGGGCGGGCGGGAGCAGTTCTTC.

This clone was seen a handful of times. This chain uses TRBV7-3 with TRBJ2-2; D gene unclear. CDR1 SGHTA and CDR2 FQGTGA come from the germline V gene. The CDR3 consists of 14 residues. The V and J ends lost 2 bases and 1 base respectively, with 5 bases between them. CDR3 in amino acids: CASSLDKNTGELFF. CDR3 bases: TGTGCCAGCAGCTTAGACAAGAACACCGGGGAGCTGTTTTTT.

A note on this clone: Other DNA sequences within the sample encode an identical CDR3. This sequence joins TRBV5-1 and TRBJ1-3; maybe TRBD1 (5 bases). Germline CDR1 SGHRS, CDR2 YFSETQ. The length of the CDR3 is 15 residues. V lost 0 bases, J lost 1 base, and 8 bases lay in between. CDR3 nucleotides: TGCGCCAGCAGCTTGGCGGGGGGTTCTGGAAACACCATATATTTT. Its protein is CASSLAGGSGNTIYF.

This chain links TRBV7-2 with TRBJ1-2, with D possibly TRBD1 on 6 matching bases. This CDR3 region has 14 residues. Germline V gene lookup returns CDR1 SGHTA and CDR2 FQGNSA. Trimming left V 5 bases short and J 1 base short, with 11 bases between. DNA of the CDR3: TGTGCCAGCAGCCCACAGGGCCTTAACTATGGCTACACCTTC. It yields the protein CASSPQGLNYGYTF. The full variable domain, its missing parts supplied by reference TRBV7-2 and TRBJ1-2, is GAGVSQSPSNKVTEKGKDVELRCDPISGHTALYWYRQSLGQGLEFLIYFQGNSAPDKSGLPSDRFSAERTGGSVSTLTIQRTQQEDSAVYLCASSPQGLNYGYTFGSGTRLTVV.

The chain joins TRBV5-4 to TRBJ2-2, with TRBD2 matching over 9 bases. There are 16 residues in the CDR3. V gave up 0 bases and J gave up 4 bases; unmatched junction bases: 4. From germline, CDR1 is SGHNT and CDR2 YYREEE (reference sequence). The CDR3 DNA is TGTGCCAGCAGCTTGGCAGCGGGGGGCACCACCGGGGAGCTGTTTTTT. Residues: CASSLAAGGTTGELFF.

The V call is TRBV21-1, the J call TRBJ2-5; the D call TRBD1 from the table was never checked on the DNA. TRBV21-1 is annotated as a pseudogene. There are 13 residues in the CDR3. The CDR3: CASSWTGQETQYF. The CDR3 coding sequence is TGTGCCAGCAGTTGGACAGGGCAAGAGACCCAGTACTTC.

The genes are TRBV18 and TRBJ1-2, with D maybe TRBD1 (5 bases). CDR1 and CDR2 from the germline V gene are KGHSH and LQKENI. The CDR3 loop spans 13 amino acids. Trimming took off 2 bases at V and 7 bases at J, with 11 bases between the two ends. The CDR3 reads CASSPETVVGYTF. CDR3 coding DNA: TGTGCCAGCTCACCAGAGACAGTAGTTGGCTACACCTTC.

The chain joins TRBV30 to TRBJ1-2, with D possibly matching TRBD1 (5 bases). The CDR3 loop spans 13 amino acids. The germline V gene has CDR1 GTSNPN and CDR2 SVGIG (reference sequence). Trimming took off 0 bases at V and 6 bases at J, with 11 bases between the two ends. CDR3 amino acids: CAWSVLRGNGYTF. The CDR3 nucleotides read TGTGCCTGGAGTGTATTAAGGGGTAATGGCTACACCTTC.

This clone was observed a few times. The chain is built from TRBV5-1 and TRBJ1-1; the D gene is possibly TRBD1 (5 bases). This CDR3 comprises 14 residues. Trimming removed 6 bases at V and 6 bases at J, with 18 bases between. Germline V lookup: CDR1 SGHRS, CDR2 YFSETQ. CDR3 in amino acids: CASNPGGRPSEAFF. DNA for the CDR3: TGCGCCAGCAACCCTGGGGGGAGACCCTCTGAAGCTTTCTTT.

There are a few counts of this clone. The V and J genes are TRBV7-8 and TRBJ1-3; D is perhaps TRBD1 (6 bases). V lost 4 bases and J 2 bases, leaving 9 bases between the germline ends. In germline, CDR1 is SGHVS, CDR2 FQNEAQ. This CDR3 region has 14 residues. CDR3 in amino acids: CASSSGVTGNTIYF. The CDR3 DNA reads TGTGCCAGCAGCTCAGGGGTTACTGGAAACACCATATATTTT.

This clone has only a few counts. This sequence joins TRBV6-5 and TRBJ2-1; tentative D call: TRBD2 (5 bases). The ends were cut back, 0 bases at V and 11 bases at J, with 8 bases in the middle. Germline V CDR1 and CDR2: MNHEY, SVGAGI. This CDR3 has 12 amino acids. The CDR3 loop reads CASSYSRDKQFF. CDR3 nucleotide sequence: TGTGCCAGCAGTTACTCTCGGGATAAGCAGTTCTTC.

CDR3 residues: CASSPTTDYNEQFF. The CDR3 bases are TGTGCCAGCTCACCGACCACAGACTACAATGAGCAGTTCTTC. This chain uses TRBV18 with TRBJ2-1; D gene uncertain. The V and J ends lost 3 bases and 3 bases respectively, with 9 bases between them. Germline CDR1 KGHSH, CDR2 LQKENI. The CDR3 is 14 residues long.

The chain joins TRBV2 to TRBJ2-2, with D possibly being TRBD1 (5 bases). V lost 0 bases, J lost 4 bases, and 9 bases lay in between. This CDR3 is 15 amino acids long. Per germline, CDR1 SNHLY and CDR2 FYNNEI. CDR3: CASSEAKQVTGELFF. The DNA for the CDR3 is TGTGCCAGCAGTGAAGCCAAACAGGTCACCGGGGAGCTGTTTTTT.

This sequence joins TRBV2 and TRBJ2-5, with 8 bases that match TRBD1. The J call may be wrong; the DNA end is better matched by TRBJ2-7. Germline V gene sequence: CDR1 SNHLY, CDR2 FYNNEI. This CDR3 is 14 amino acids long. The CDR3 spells CASIRGQASYEQYF. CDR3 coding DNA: TGTGCCAGCATAAGGGGACAGGCCTCCTACGAGCAGTACTTC.

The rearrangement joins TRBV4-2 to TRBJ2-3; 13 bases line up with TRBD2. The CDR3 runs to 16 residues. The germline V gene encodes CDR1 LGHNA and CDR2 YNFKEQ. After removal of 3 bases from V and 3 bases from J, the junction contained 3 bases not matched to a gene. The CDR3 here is CASSQETSGRTDTQYF. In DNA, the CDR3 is TGTGCCAGCAGCCAGGAGACTAGCGGGAGGACAGATACGCAGTATTTT.

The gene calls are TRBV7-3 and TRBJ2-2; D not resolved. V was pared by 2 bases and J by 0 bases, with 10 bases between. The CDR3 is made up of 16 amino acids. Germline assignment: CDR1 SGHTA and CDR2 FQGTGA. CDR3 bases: TGTGCCAGCAGCTTATCCCGAACGGCGAACACCGGGGAGCTGTTTTTT. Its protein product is CASSLSRTANTGELFF.

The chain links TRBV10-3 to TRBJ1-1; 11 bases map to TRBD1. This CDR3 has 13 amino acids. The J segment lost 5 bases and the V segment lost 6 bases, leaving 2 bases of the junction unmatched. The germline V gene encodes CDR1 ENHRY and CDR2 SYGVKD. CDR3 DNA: TGTGCCATCAGGAGGGACAGGGGGACTGAAGCTTTCTTT. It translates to CAIRRDRGTEAFF.